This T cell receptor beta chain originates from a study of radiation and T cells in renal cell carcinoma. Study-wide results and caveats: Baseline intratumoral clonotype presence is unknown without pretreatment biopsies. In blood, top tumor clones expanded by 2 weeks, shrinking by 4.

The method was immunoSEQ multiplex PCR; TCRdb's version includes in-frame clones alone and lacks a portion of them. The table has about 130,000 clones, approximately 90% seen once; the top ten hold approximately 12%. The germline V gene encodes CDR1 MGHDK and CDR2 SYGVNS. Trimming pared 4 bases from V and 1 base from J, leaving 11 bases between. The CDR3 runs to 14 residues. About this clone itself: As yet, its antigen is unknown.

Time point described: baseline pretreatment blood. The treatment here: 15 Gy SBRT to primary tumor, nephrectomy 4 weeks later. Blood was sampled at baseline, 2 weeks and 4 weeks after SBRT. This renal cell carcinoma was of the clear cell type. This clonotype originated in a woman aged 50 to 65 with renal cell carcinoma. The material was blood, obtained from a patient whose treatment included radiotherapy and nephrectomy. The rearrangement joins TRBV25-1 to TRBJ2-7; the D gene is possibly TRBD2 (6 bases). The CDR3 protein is CASSASGSSYEQYF. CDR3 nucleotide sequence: TGTGCCAGCAGTGCCTCCGGGAGTTCCTACGAGCAGTACTTC.